Shown below are 31 T cell receptor beta chains from a single sample sequenced in a study of spatial heterogeneity in lung cancer (dated by TCRdb to about 2019). The time point label on this specimen signifies: sample taken at primary tumor resection. Whole RNA extracted from tumor and nontumor lung tissue, or from cryopreserved PBMC samples, was used for TCR sequencing without cell sorting. Library preparation was by 5' RACE. This sample was sequenced with a NextSeq 500. Clones were called with MiXCR by TCRdb after fastp trimmed the public reads at Q25, and only in-frame beta chains were retained. Each CDR3 protein gets just one entry, which takes the most common genes and DNA from the rows behind it. The sample records fewer than 20,000 distinct CDR3 sequences, 20% to 25% of which are singletons. Of the sample, over 15% is held by the ten largest clones. The material was PBMCs, obtained at surgery. These TCRs come from a female donor with early-stage non-small cell lung cancer.

This clonotype was recorded at least ten times. CDR3 nucleotide sequence: TGTGCCAGCAGACAGGCATCTGGAAACACCATATATTTT. It specifies CASRQASGNTIYF. The gene calls are TRBV2 and TRBJ1-3; perhaps TRBD1 as D (5 bases). V lost 6 bases, J lost 1 base, and 7 bases lay in between. Germline CDR1 reads SNHLY; CDR2 reads FYNNEI. This CDR3 comprises 13 residues.

This clonotype came up once. The chain has TRBV12-3 or TRBV12-4 and TRBJ1-1; no clear D. V was shortened by 5 bases and J by 2 bases, with 9 bases between the two germline ends. CDR3 length: 13 amino acids. The CDR3 DNA sequence: TGTGCCAGCAGTCCTCAATTAAACACTGAAGCTTTCTTT. It specifies CASSPQLNTEAFF.

This clonotype is labeled medium-sized (0.01 to 0.1%). V is TRBV20-1 and J is TRBJ1-1, with no clear D. Trimming stripped 0 bases from V and 3 bases from J, with 20 bases between. Germline V gene data show CDR1 as DFQATT and CDR2 as SNEGSKA (reference sequence). The CDR3 runs to 17 residues. The CDR3: CSARDQFRARSYTEAFF. DNA for the CDR3: TGCAGTGCTAGAGATCAATTCCGGGCTAGATCATACACTGAAGCTTTCTTT.

This clonotype was counted at least ten times. The rearrangement uses TRBV5-1 and TRBJ2-3; 12 positions match TRBD2. V lost 5 bases and J lost 0; bases outside the gene matches: 1. In germline, CDR1 is SGHRS, CDR2 YFSETQ. This CDR3 is 15 amino acids long. The CDR3 protein is CASRTSGGSTDTQYF. In DNA, the CDR3 is TGCGCCAGCAGGACTAGCGGGGGCAGCACAGATACGCAGTATTTT. Full variable domain (remainder filled in from reference TRBV5-1 and TRBJ2-3): KAGVTQTPRYLIKTRGQQVTLSCSPISGHRSVSWYQQTPGQGLQFLFEYFSETQRNKGNFPGRFSGRQFSNSRSEMNVSTLELGDSALYLCASRTSGGSTDTQYFGPGTRLTVL.

This clonotype was observed many times. The genes are TRBV24-1 and TRBJ2-5; 7 nucleotides match TRBD1. The CDR3 spans 14 residues. Germline V CDR1 and CDR2: KGHDR, SFDVKD. V trimming: 4 bases; J trimming: 0 bases; junction bases outside the gene matches: 1. CDR3 sequence reads: CATSETGYQETQYF. In nucleotides, the CDR3 is TGTGCCACCAGTGAGACAGGGTACCAAGAGACCCAGTACTTC.

This clonotype was detected many times. The V gene is TRBV5-1, the J gene TRBJ1-3, with D tentatively TRBD1 (6 bases). V was clipped by 7 bases and J by 0 bases, with 17 bases between them. CDR3 length: 16 amino acids. Germline assignment: CDR1 SGHRS and CDR2 YFSETQ. DNA of the CDR3: TGCGCCAGCGGACTGGACAGACCGAGCTCTGGAAACACCATATATTTT. As protein: CASGLDRPSSGNTIYF.

V is TRBV11-3 and J is TRBJ2-1; D is unresolved. V was shortened by 3 bases and J by 0 bases, with 15 bases between the two germline ends. CDR3 length: 17 residues. CDR1 and CDR2 (germline): SGHNT, YENEEA. The chain's CDR3 is CASSLGRTTSSYNEQFF. The CDR3 DNA reads as TGTGCCAGCAGCTTGGGCCGGACCACGAGCTCCTACAATGAGCAGTTCTTC. Using reference TRBV11-3 and TRBJ2-1 for the parts outside the CDR3, the full variable domain is EAGVVQSPRYKIIEKKQPVAFWCNPISGHNTLYWYLQNLGQGPELLIRYENEEAVDDSQLPKDRFSAERLKGVDSTLKIQPAELGDSAVYLCASSLGRTTSSYNEQFFGPGTRLTVL.

This clonotype was counted many times. The V call is TRBV4-2, the J call TRBJ2-1, with D hard to call. Germline V CDR1 and CDR2: LGHNA, YNFKEQ. This CDR3 has 16 amino acids. The V end was cut by 0 bases, the J end by 0 bases, with 9 bases between. The CDR3 DNA is TGTGCCAGCAGCCAAGACCCCCTGAGCTCCTACAATGAGCAGTTCTTC. It is translated as CASSQDPLSSYNEQFF.

The sample holds many counts of this clonotype. The gene calls are TRBV15 and TRBJ1-1; 9 nucleotides match TRBD1. V lost 3 bases and J lost 7; bases outside the gene matches: 9. The CDR3 runs 15 residues. Germline loops: CDR1 LNHNV, CDR2 YYDKDF (reference sequence). The CDR3 loop is CATSSKTGGVIEAFF. The DNA for the CDR3 is TGTGCCACCAGCAGTAAAACAGGGGGCGTCATTGAAGCTTTCTTT.

The chain carries TRBV7-2 and TRBJ1-2; D is undetermined. CDR1 and CDR2 (germline): SGHTA, FQGNSA. The CDR3 consists of 14 residues. Trimming removed 2 bases from V and 0 bases from J, with 7 bases in between. CDR3 protein: CASSLRQTNYGYTF. CDR3 nucleotides: TGTGCCAGCAGCTTAAGGCAAACTAACTATGGCTACACCTTC.

This clonotype was detected many times. The chain is built from TRBV2 and TRBJ2-7; TRBD1 might be the D (6 bases). V was shortened by 6 bases and J by 7 bases, with 19 bases between the two germline ends. The CDR3 has 14 residues. Germline V gene lookup returns CDR1 SNHLY and CDR2 FYNNEI. The CDR3 loop is CASRDLGAAGEQYF. CDR3 bases: TGTGCCAGCAGGGACCTGGGGGCTGCGGGTGAGCAGTACTTC.

This clonotype was counted at least ten times. The rearrangement links TRBV29-1 to TRBJ1-2; D may be TRBD1 (5 bases). With 4 bases removed from V and 7 bases from J, the gap between germline ends came to 16 bases. The CDR3 length is 13 residues. Germline assignment: CDR1 SQVTM and CDR2 ANQGSEA. CDR3 sequence reads: CSVVGRLGVGYTF. The CDR3 coding sequence is TGCAGCGTTGTGGGGCGACTTGGGGTTGGCTACACCTTC.

This clonotype was picked up many times. This rearrangement joins TRBV19 to TRBJ2-7; 13 nucleotides agree with TRBD2. This CDR3 spans 19 amino acids. Germline V gene sequence: CDR1 LNHDA, CDR2 SQIVND (reference sequence). Trimming removed 6 bases from V and 0 bases from J; junction bases left unmatched: 14. CDR3 sequence reads: CASSRFGTSGRADSYEQYF. CDR3 sequence (DNA): TGTGCCAGTAGCCGGTTCGGAACTAGCGGGAGGGCCGACTCCTACGAGCAGTACTTC.

This clonotype was seen repeatedly, ten times or more. V and J are TRBV20-1 and TRBJ2-2, with a possible D match to TRBD2 (6 bases). CDR1 is DFQATT and CDR2 is SNEGSKA in the germline V gene (reference sequence). Trimming stripped 7 bases from V and 3 bases from J, with 12 bases between. This CDR3 spans 13 amino acids. Here the CDR3 DNA reads TGCAGTGTCCCCTGGAGGGACACCGGGGAGCTGTTTTTT. As protein: CSVPWRDTGELFF.

This clonotype has a count of ten or more. The V gene is TRBV12-3 or TRBV12-4, the J gene TRBJ1-1; maybe TRBD1 (5 bases). This CDR3 region has 13 residues. Deletions cut 6 bases from V and 0 bases from J, with 8 bases between. In DNA, the CDR3 is TGTGCCAGCAGACCGACAGTGAACACTGAAGCTTTCTTT. Its protein product is CASRPTVNTEAFF.

This clonotype is categorized as medium-sized. The CDR3, as DNA: TGTGCCAGCAGTTCTCGATTGCCGGTCCAAGGCAATCAGCCCCAGCATTTT. This encodes CASSSRLPVQGNQPQHF. This chain connects TRBV12-3 or TRBV12-4 to TRBJ1-5; D is unresolved. CDR3 length: 17 amino acids. The V end was cut by 4 bases, the J end by 2 bases, with 18 bases between.

This clonotype was seen at least ten times. The chain employs TRBV5-1 and TRBJ1-4; 7 positions agree with TRBD1. The CDR3 is 13 residues long. From germline, CDR1 is SGHRS and CDR2 YFSETQ. V lost 4 bases to trimming and J lost 5 bases; unmatched junction nucleotides: 2. The CDR3, as DNA: TGCGCCAGCAGCCGGGGACAGAATGAAAAACTGTTTTTT. Its translation is CASSRGQNEKLFF.

This clonotype was seen at least ten times. V usage is TRBV7-2 and J usage is TRBJ2-7, with D possibly TRBD2 on 6 matching bases. CDR1 and CDR2 (germline): SGHTA, FQGNSA. Deletions cut 5 bases from V and 5 bases from J, with 22 bases between. CDR3 length: 16 amino acids. CDR3 amino acids: CASSRLGGTPLHEQYF. CDR3 nucleotides: TGTGCCAGCAGCCGCCTGGGTGGGACTCCCCTCCACGAGCAGTACTTC.

In this sample, this clonotype is medium-sized. V and J are TRBV7-2 and TRBJ2-1; TRBD2 matches 10 bases. V shed 5 bases and J 12 bases; nucleotides not matched to a gene: 4. In germline, CDR1 is SGHTA, CDR2 FQGNSA. The CDR3 is made up of 12 amino acids. The CDR3, as DNA: TGTGCCAGCAGCCTGAGCGGGAGGGGGCAGTTCTTC. Translation gives CASSLSGRGQFF. Full variable domain (rest looked up from reference TRBV7-2 and TRBJ2-1): GAGVSQSPSNKVTEKGKDVELRCDPISGHTALYWYRQSLGQGLEFLIYFQGNSAPDKSGLPSDRFSAERTGGSVSTLTIQRTQQEDSAVYLCASSLSGRGQFFGPGTRLTVL.

This clonotype was counted many times. J is TRBJ2-3 and V is TRBV4-3; D possibly corresponds to TRBD1 (5 bases). This CDR3 has 13 amino acids. The V gene's germline CDR1 is LGHNA and CDR2 YSLEER. V gave up 2 bases and J gave up 6 bases, with 9 bases separating them. The chain's CDR3 is CASSQRGADTQYF. DNA of the CDR3: TGCGCCAGCAGCCAACGTGGGGCTGATACGCAGTATTTT.

This clonotype is medium-sized (0.01 to 0.1%) by share. V usage is TRBV11-2 and J usage is TRBJ2-7; 10 bases are a match to TRBD1. Germline CDR1 is SGHAT and CDR2 is FQNNGV. This CDR3 is built from 17 residues. The V gene end was trimmed by 6 bases and the J gene end by 0 bases; junction bases not matched to a gene: 11. This CDR3 reads CASRRAGQGRVSYEQYF. CDR3 nucleotides: TGTGCCAGCAGGCGCGCGGGACAGGGGAGGGTCTCCTACGAGCAGTACTTC.

This clonotype was counted many times. This chain uses TRBV24-1 with TRBJ2-5; 7 bases agree with TRBD1. The CDR3 runs to 15 residues. With V trimmed by 4 bases and J by 3 bases, 7 bases remained unmatched. Germline V gives CDR1 KGHDR, CDR2 SFDVKD. The CDR3 nucleotides read TGTGCCACCAGTGAGACCCCGGGACAGAAAGAGACCCAGTACTTC. This codes for CATSETPGQKETQYF.

This clonotype was picked up many times. Mismatch with germline at one junction end may stem from a read error. The rearrangement links TRBV7-7 to TRBJ2-3; the match to TRBD1 covers 9 bases. The germline CDR1 and CDR2 sequences are SSHAT and FNYEAQ (reference sequence). This CDR3 has 15 residues. Here the CDR3 reads CASSWSRTGADTQYF. The CDR3 nucleotides read TGTGCTAGCAGCTGGTCTCGGACAGGGGCCGATACGCAGTATTTT.

This clonotype was recorded many times. The CDR3 spells CASSWTNSYNEQFF. The CDR3 DNA reads TGTGCCAGCAGTTGGACCAACTCCTACAATGAGCAGTTCTTC. The chain uses TRBV27 and TRBJ2-1, with no clear D. Trimming removed 4 bases from V and 0 bases from J, with 7 bases in between. CDR1 is MNHEY and CDR2 is SMNVEV in the germline V gene (reference sequence). The CDR3 has 14 residues.

This clonotype showed up many times. The DNA for the CDR3 is TGTGCCAGCAGCCCTACATTGAGGGAGGGCCCGTTGCCCTACGAGCAGTACTTC. Translated: CASSPTLREGPLPYEQYF. The chain employs TRBV5-4 and TRBJ2-7, with 7 nucleotides matching TRBD2. After removal of 4 bases from V and 2 bases from J, the junction contained 18 bases not matched to a gene. The CDR3 length is 18 residues. Germline CDR1 SGHNT, CDR2 YYREEE (reference sequence).

This clonotype was seen at least ten times. The CDR3 is CSARDNRALNNSPLHF. The CDR3 DNA sequence: TGCAGTGCTAGAGACAACCGGGCCCTAAATAATTCACCCCTCCACTTT. The chain has TRBV20-1 and TRBJ1-6; D unclear. This CDR3 has 16 amino acids. CDR1 and CDR2 (germline): DFQATT, SNEGSKA (reference sequence). Trimming left V 0 bases short and J 5 bases short, with 14 bases between.

As to this clonotype: A much larger clonotype is one base distant, so this may be a read error. The chain joins TRBV9 to TRBJ1-3, with unresolved D. Germline V lookup: CDR1 SGDLS, CDR2 YYNGEE. V lost 1 base and J lost 0, with 8 bases in between. CDR3 size: 15 residues. This CDR3 is CASSVYLGSGNTIYF. The CDR3 nucleotides read TGTGCCAGCAGCGTATATCTGGGCTCTGGAAACACCATATATTTT.

The chain links TRBV4-2 to TRBJ1-2; unclear D gene. The CDR3 is 13 amino acids. V was trimmed by 3 bases and J by 4 bases, leaving 9 bases between them. Germline values: CDR1 LGHNA, CDR2 YNFKEQ. This CDR3 is CASSQSLAYGYTF. The CDR3 DNA follows: TGTGCCAGCAGCCAGAGTTTGGCCTATGGCTACACCTTC.

This chain uses TRBV20-1 with TRBJ1-3; no clear D gene. Germline V gene data show CDR1 as DFQATT and CDR2 as SNEGSKA (reference sequence). Trimming removed 6 bases from V and 4 bases from J, with 7 bases in between. This CDR3 contains 11 residues. DNA for the CDR3: TGCAGTGCGAATTCGGGAAACACCATATATTTT. This translates into CSANSGNTIYF.

This clonotype was counted many times. The chain couples TRBV19 to TRBJ2-5; 8 positions match TRBD2. The CDR3 has 14 amino acids. Germline loops: CDR1 LNHDA, CDR2 SQIVND (reference sequence). V trimming: 5 bases; J trimming: 5 bases; junction bases outside the gene matches: 7. DNA for the CDR3: TGTGCCAGTAGTGAACGACTAGCGCTGGAGACCCAGTACTTC. This encodes CASSERLALETQYF. The full variable domain, completed using reference TRBV19 and TRBJ2-5, is DGGITQSPKYLFRKEGQNVTLSCEQNLNHDAMYWYRQDPGQGLRLIYYSQIVNDFQKGDIAEGYSVSREKKESFPLTVTSAQKNPTAFYLCASSERLALETQYFGPGTRLLVL.

This clonotype was detected many times. The rearrangement uses TRBV4-3 and TRBJ2-7, with a tentative D call TRBD2 (5 bases). CDR1 and CDR2 (germline): LGHNA, YSLEER. This CDR3 comprises 15 residues. V shed 0 bases and J shed 6 bases, with 15 bases lying between them. This CDR3 reads CASSQEFGLATEQYF. As DNA, the CDR3 is TGCGCCAGCAGCCAAGAGTTTGGGTTAGCGACCGAGCAGTACTTC.